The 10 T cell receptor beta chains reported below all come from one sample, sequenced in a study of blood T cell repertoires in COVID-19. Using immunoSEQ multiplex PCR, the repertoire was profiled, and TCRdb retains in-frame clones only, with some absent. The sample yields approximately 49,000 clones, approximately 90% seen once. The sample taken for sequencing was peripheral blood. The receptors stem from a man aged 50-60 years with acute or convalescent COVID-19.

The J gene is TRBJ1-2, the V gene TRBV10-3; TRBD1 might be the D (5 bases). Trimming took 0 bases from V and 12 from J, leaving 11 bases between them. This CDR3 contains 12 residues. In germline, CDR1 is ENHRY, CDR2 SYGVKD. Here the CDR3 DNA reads TGTGCCATCAGTGAGTCGGGGCGAGGCCACACCTTC. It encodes CAISESGRGHTF.

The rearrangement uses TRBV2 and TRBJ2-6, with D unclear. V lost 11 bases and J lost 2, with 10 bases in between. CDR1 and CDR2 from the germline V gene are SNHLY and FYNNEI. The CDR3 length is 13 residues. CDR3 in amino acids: CAGDMAGANVLTF. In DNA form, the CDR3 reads TGTGCCGGAGATATGGCTGGGGCCAACGTCCTGACTTTC. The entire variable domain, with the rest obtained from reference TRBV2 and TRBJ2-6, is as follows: EPEVTQTPSHQVTQMGQEVILRCVPISNHLYFYWYRQILGQKVEFLVSFYNNEISEKSEIFDDQFSVERPDGSNFTLKIRSTKLEDSAMYFCAGDMAGANVLTFGAGSRLTVL.

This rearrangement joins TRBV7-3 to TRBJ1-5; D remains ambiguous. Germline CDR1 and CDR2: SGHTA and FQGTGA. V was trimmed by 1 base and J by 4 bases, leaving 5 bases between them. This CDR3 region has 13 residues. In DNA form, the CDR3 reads TGTGCCAGCAGCTTAAATGAGAATCAGCCCCAGCATTTT. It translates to CASSLNENQPQHF.

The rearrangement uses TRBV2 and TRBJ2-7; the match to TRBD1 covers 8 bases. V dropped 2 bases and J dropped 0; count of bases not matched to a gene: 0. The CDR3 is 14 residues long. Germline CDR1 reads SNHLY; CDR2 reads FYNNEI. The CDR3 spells CASSEQGASYEQYF. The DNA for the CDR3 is TGTGCCAGCAGTGAACAGGGGGCCTCCTACGAGCAGTACTTC.

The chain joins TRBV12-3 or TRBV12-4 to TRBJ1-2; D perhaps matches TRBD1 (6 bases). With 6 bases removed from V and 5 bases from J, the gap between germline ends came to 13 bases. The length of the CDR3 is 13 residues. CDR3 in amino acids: CASSPGTRYGYTF. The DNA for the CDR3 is TGTGCCAGCAGCCCCGGGACACGGTATGGCTACACCTTC.

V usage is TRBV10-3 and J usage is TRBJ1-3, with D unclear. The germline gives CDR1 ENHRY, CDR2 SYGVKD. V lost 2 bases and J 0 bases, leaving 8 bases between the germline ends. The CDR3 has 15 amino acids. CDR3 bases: TGTGCCATCAGTGAGGGTACGGGCTCTGGAAACACCATATATTTT. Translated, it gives CAISEGTGSGNTIYF.

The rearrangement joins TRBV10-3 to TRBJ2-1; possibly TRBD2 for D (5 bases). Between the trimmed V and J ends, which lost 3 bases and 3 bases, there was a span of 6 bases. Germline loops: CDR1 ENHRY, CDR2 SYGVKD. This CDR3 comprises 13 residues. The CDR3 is CAISDGDYNEQFF. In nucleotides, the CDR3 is TGTGCCATCAGTGACGGGGACTACAATGAGCAGTTCTTC.

The CDR3 protein is CASSYGRSSGNTIYF. CDR3 nucleotides: TGTGCCAGCAGTTACGGGAGGAGCTCTGGAAACACCATATATTTT. The V gene is TRBV6-6, the J gene TRBJ1-3; D gene unclear. This CDR3 comprises 15 residues. Germline values: CDR1 MNHNY, CDR2 SVGAGI (reference sequence). Deletions cut 2 bases from V and 0 bases from J, with 8 bases between.

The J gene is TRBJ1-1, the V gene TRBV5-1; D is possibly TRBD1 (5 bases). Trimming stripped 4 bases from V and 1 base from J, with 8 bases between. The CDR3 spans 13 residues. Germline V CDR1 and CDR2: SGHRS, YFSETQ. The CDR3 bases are TGCGCCAGCAGCATTGGACAGAACACTGAAGCTTTCTTT. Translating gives CASSIGQNTEAFF. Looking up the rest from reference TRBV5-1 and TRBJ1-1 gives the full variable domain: KAGVTQTPRYLIKTRGQQVTLSCSPISGHRSVSWYQQTPGQGLQFLFEYFSETQRNKGNFPGRFSGRQFSNSRSEMNVSTLELGDSALYLCASSIGQNTEAFFGQGTRLTVV.

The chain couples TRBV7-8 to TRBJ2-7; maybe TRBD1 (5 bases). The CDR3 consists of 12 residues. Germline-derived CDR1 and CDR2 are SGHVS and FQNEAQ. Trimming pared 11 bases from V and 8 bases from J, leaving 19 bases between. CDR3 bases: TGTGCCTCCTTGGGGCTCCTGGGAAAGCAGTACTTC. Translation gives CASLGLLGKQYF. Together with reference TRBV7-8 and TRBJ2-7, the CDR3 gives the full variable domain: GAGVSQSPRYKVAKRGQDVALRCDPISGHVSLFWYQQALGQGPEFLTYFQNEAQLDKSGLPSDRFFAERPEGSVSTLKIQRTQQEDSAVYLCASLGLLGKQYFGPGTRLTVT.